These 27 T cell receptor beta chains came from one sample sequenced in a study of blood T cell repertoires in COVID-19. Data came from immunoSEQ multiplex PCR; TCRdb stores just in-frame clones and leaves some out. The table has 200,000 or so clones, approximately 90% seen once. The sequencing sample was made of peripheral blood. The receptors come from a man between 65 and 85 years old with active or convalescent COVID-19.

The chain carries TRBV18 and TRBJ1-1; 9 bases are a match to TRBD1. V trimming: 1 base; J trimming: 12 bases; junction bases outside the gene matches: 9. The CDR3 contains 14 residues. From germline, CDR1 is KGHSH and CDR2 LQKENI. CDR3 residues: CASSPHGTGIDTFF. The CDR3 coding sequence is TGTGCCAGCTCACCACATGGGACAGGGATTGACACTTTCTTT.

The chain combines TRBV28 with TRBJ1-1; 7 bases map to TRBD1. The junction had 7 bases not matched to a gene; V was cut back by 3 bases and J by 3 bases. The CDR3 sequence is 15 residues long. Germline values: CDR1 MDHEN, CDR2 SYDVKM. In DNA form, the CDR3 reads TGTGCCAGCAGTTTGACAGGGAAGCGACACACTGAAGCTTTCTTT. Translating it yields CASSLTGKRHTEAFF.

This chain connects TRBV27 to TRBJ1-3; tentatively, D is TRBD1 (6 bases). CDR1 is MNHEY and CDR2 is SMNVEV in the germline V gene (reference sequence). The CDR3 is 16 residues long. The V and J ends lost 6 bases and 0 bases respectively, with 15 bases between them. The CDR3 DNA reads TGTGCCAGCAGGCGGACCGGGACAAACTCTGGAAACACCATATATTTT. Protein sequence: CASRRTGTNSGNTIYF.

The chain employs TRBV2 and TRBJ2-1; 8 nucleotides align to TRBD2. V was clipped by 6 bases and J by 3 bases; unmatched bases: 7. The CDR3 is made up of 15 amino acids. The germline gives CDR1 SNHLY, CDR2 FYNNEI. CDR3 region: CASSHRLASYNEQFF. CDR3 sequence (DNA): TGTGCCAGCAGCCACCGACTAGCGAGCTACAATGAGCAGTTCTTC.

The chain recombines TRBV18 with TRBJ2-7, with D possibly matching TRBD1 (6 bases). CDR1 is KGHSH, CDR2 LQKENI, per germline. Trimming stripped 0 bases from V and 3 bases from J, with 9 bases between. The length of the CDR3 is 14 residues. The CDR3 region is CASSPPGQSYEQYF. The DNA for the CDR3 is TGTGCCAGCTCACCACCGGGACAAAGCTACGAGCAGTACTTC.

The gene calls are TRBV4-3 and TRBJ1-4; D possibly corresponds to TRBD1 (6 bases). This CDR3 has 18 residues. In germline, CDR1 is LGHNA, CDR2 YSLEER. The V end was cut by 0 bases, the J end by 0 bases, with 14 bases between. In DNA, the CDR3 is TGCGCCAGCAGCCAAGATCGGGCAGGGGCCACAACTAATGAAAAACTGTTTTTT. Residues: CASSQDRAGATTNEKLFF.

CDR3: CASSYNALGGTQYF. The CDR3, as DNA: TGTGCCAGCAGCTATAACGCCCTCGGGGGAACCCAGTACTTC. The chain recombines TRBV6-2 or TRBV6-3 with TRBJ2-5; the D gene is possibly TRBD2 (6 bases). Trimming took off 6 bases at V and 8 bases at J, with 19 bases between the two ends. The CDR3 runs 14 residues. Looked up from germline, CDR1 is MNHEY and CDR2 is SVGEGT.

The rearrangement links TRBV5-1 to TRBJ2-1, with 8 bases aligning to TRBD2. The V gene end was trimmed by 4 bases and the J gene end by 9 bases; junction bases not matched to a gene: 9. This CDR3 region has 14 residues. Germline V gene lookup returns CDR1 SGHRS and CDR2 YFSETQ. As DNA, the CDR3 is TGCGCCAGCAGCGGACTAGCTAGTGGCGGTGAGCAGTTCTTC. The encoded protein is CASSGLASGGEQFF.

CDR3: CASSERVTNNYEQYF. CDR3 in DNA: TGCGCCAGCAGCGAAAGGGTGACTAATAACTACGAGCAGTACTTC. The chain joins TRBV5-1 to TRBJ2-7; tentatively, D is TRBD2 (5 bases). The V end was cut by 4 bases, the J end by 3 bases, with 17 bases between. The germline CDR1 and CDR2 sequences are SGHRS and YFSETQ. This CDR3 contains 15 residues.

The chain employs TRBV18 and TRBJ2-2; 7 nucleotides match TRBD1. The CDR3 is 18 amino acids. Germline V CDR1 and CDR2: KGHSH, LQKENI. V dropped 3 bases and J dropped 7; count of bases not matched to a gene: 17. The CDR3 bases are TGTGCCAGCTCACCCTACACGCCCGACAGGGATAATATCGGGGAGCTGTTTTTT. It specifies CASSPYTPDRDNIGELFF.

This chain connects TRBV15 to TRBJ2-3; 14 bases align to TRBD2. Trimming cost V 1 base and J 1 base; bases outside gene matches: 7. The CDR3 totals 19 residues. Germline lookup yields CDR1 LNHNV and CDR2 YYDKDF (reference sequence). The CDR3 DNA sequence: TGTGCCACCAGCAGAGGACACGGACTAGCGGGGGGCCGCACAGATACGCAGTATTTT. The encoded protein is CATSRGHGLAGGRTDTQYF.

This clone appeared a few times. This same CDR3 is encoded by further DNA sequences in the sample. This chain uses TRBV5-1 with TRBJ1-1, with D possibly being TRBD1 (5 bases). The CDR3 runs 14 residues. Trimming left V 4 bases short and J 0 bases short, with 10 bases between. Germline assignment: CDR1 SGHRS and CDR2 YFSETQ. Here the CDR3 reads CASSLGEVNTEAFF. CDR3 in DNA: TGCGCCAGCAGCCTAGGGGAGGTGAACACTGAAGCTTTCTTT.

The V gene is TRBV20-1, the J gene TRBJ2-7; D is perhaps TRBD2 (5 bases). V was cut by 3 bases and J by 7 bases, with 13 bases left in between. CDR1 DFQATT and CDR2 SNEGSKA come from the germline V gene (reference sequence). CDR3 length: 12 residues. The CDR3 nucleotides are TGCAGTGCTAGTACCTATACGGGGGAGCAGTACTTC. It codes for CSASTYTGEQYF.

The chain joins TRBV7-9 to TRBJ2-3, with a possible D match to TRBD1 (6 bases). Between the trimmed V and J ends, which lost 4 bases and 0 bases, there was a span of 14 bases. The CDR3 loop spans 16 amino acids. Germline loops: CDR1 SEHNR, CDR2 FQNEAQ (reference sequence). The CDR3 DNA reads TGTGCCAGCAGCTCACGGACAGTCACTAGCACAGATACGCAGTATTTT. Encoded protein: CASSSRTVTSTDTQYF.

The chain employs TRBV28 and TRBJ2-3, with 9 bases that match TRBD2. The ends lost 5 bases at V and 0 bases at J; junction bases unmatched: 3. Germline V gives CDR1 MDHEN, CDR2 SYDVKM. The CDR3 runs 15 residues. CDR3 in amino acids: CASSQTSGSTDTQYF. CDR3 coding DNA: TGTGCCAGCAGTCAGACTAGCGGAAGCACAGATACGCAGTATTTT.

The chain recombines TRBV4-3 with TRBJ2-1, with 9 bases that match TRBD2. The germline V gene has CDR1 LGHNA and CDR2 YSLEER. This CDR3 has 15 amino acids. J gave up 6 bases and V 4 bases, and 7 bases lay outside the gene matches. The CDR3 DNA reads as TGCGCCAGCAGCCTCTCCGGGACTAGCTTCAATGAGCAGTTCTTC. Amino acids: CASSLSGTSFNEQFF.

The chain employs TRBV5-5 and TRBJ2-2; the match to TRBD1 covers 8 bases. This CDR3 is built from 15 residues. Per germline, CDR1 SGHKS and CDR2 YYEKEE (reference sequence). The J segment lost 5 bases and the V segment lost 5 bases, leaving 8 bases of the junction unmatched. CDR3 in DNA: TGTGCCAGCAGGCCTGGGACAGGCACAACCGGGGAGCTGTTTTTT. Translated: CASRPGTGTTGELFF.

The CDR3 sequence: CASSVASTGGFSTGELFF. The CDR3 region has the DNA TGTGCCAGCAGCGTAGCCTCAACAGGGGGCTTTAGTACCGGGGAGCTGTTTTTT. This chain joins TRBV9 and TRBJ2-2, with 9 bases identical to TRBD1. The germline CDR1 and CDR2 sequences are SGDLS and YYNGEE. The V and J ends lost 0 bases and 5 bases, in that order; junction bases with no gene match: 11. The CDR3 is 18 amino acids.

This clone was detected only once. The chain is built from TRBV28 and TRBJ2-1; 7 bases align to TRBD2. Germline V lookup: CDR1 MDHEN, CDR2 SYDVKM. This CDR3 comprises 13 residues. V was clipped by 6 bases and J by 6 bases; unmatched bases: 5. CDR3 nucleotide sequence: TGTGCCAGCAGCCGGCGGGAGTTCAATGAGCAGTTCTTC. Its translation is CASSRREFNEQFF.

This rearrangement joins TRBV3-1 (or the pseudogene TRBV3-2) to TRBJ2-7; D might be TRBD1 (5 bases). Looked up from germline, CDR1 is LGHDT and CDR2 is YNNKEL (reference sequence). The CDR3 totals 15 residues. Deletions cut 0 bases from V and 4 bases from J, with 13 bases between. The CDR3 bases are TGTGCCAGCAGCCAAGATGGGCAGGGAAGGTACGAGCAGTACTTC. It specifies CASSQDGQGRYEQYF.

The genes are TRBV5-5 and TRBJ2-1; TRBD1 matches at 7 bases. This CDR3 is built from 17 residues. Germline lookup yields CDR1 SGHKS and CDR2 YYEKEE (reference sequence). V lost 3 bases, J lost 5 bases, and 14 bases stayed unmatched. The CDR3, as DNA: TGTGCCAGCAGCTCGGAGATAAGACAGGGTGGAAACAATGAGCAGTTCTTC. Translated, it gives CASSSEIRQGGNNEQFF.

The gene calls are TRBV5-4 and TRBJ1-2; 8 bases fit TRBD1. Trimming cost V 0 bases and J 5 bases; bases outside gene matches: 3. Germline V CDR1 and CDR2: SGHNT, YYREEE (reference sequence). CDR3 size: 14 residues. The CDR3 loop reads CASSLAGGGYGYTF. The CDR3 nucleotides are TGTGCCAGCAGCTTGGCAGGGGGCGGTTATGGCTACACCTTC.

This clone showed up just a few times. The gene calls are TRBV6-5 and TRBJ1-2; 8 bases match TRBD1. Unmatched junction bases numbered 5, after V lost 6 bases and J lost 8 bases. The CDR3 runs 12 residues. Per the germline V gene, CDR1 is MNHEY and CDR2 is SVGAGI. As DNA, the CDR3 is TGTGCCAGCAGCAGGACAGGGCACGGCTACACCTTC. Residues: CASSRTGHGYTF.

The J gene is TRBJ1-3, the V gene TRBV4-3; D not resolved. Looked up from germline, CDR1 is LGHNA and CDR2 is YSLEER. The CDR3 has 15 residues. Deletions cut 0 bases from V and 0 bases from J, with 6 bases between. The CDR3 nucleotides are TGCGCCAGCAGCCAAGAGGGCTTCTCTGGAAACACCATATATTTT. Amino acid sequence: CASSQEGFSGNTIYF.

The chain has TRBV5-1 and TRBJ2-1, with D possibly matching TRBD2 (6 bases). The V and J ends lost 2 bases and 1 base respectively, with 7 bases between them. The CDR3 is 14 residues long. Germline CDR1 SGHRS, CDR2 YFSETQ. Here the CDR3 reads CASSLGGSYNEQFF. CDR3 DNA: TGCGCCAGCAGCTTAGGAGGGTCCTACAATGAGCAGTTCTTC.

This sequence joins TRBV5-6 and TRBJ2-6; a possible D gene is TRBD2 (6 bases). CDR1 SGHDT and CDR2 YYEEEE come from the germline V gene. Deletions cut 2 bases from V and 0 bases from J, with 9 bases between. CDR3 length equals 16 residues. This CDR3 is CASSFAGPSGANVLTF. CDR3 nucleotide sequence: TGTGCCAGCAGCTTCGCGGGGCCCTCTGGGGCCAACGTCCTGACTTTC. Full variable domain (missing parts from reference TRBV5-6 and TRBJ2-6): DAGVTQSPTHLIKTRGQQVTLRCSPKSGHDTVSWYQQALGQGPQFIFQYYEEEERQRGNFPDRFSGHQFPNYSSELNVNALLLGDSALYLCASSFAGPSGANVLTFGAGSRLTVL.

The chain joins TRBV10-3 to TRBJ2-1; 14 bases line up with TRBD2. The CDR3 is 21 amino acids. Germline V lookup: CDR1 ENHRY, CDR2 SYGVKD. V trimming: 3 bases; J trimming: 6 bases; junction bases outside the gene matches: 19. CDR3: CAISEGWAGPGTSGRGNEQFF. CDR3 bases: TGTGCCATCAGTGAAGGATGGGCAGGGCCAGGGACTAGCGGGAGAGGCAATGAGCAGTTCTTC.